This T cell receptor (beta chain) comes out of a study of blood T cells in healthy people across ages. Study findings and constraints: Estimates based on one million T cells were treated as lower bounds. In the absence of known donor CMV status, changes in expanded clonotypes were possibly confounded.

This clonotype was detected only a few times. What it binds is not known. CDR1 is SQVTM and CDR2 is ANQGSEA in the germline V gene. V was clipped by 7 bases and J by 6 bases; unmatched bases: 6. The CDR3 consists of 12 residues. Next came a second PCR, run for about 6 to 12 cycles, which used a sample-barcoded 5' primer along with a J-beta primer mix. TCRdb processed the 5' RACE reads anew with MiXCR; each CDR3 protein has one entry. The sample lists roughly 1,300,000 distinct CDR3 sequences; roughly 60% were seen once. The chain combines TRBV29-1 with TRBJ1-5; 7 bases match TRBD1. The TCR comes from a man in his late teens or twenties in good health. Sample: blood. CDR3 residues: CSAGTDGQPQHF. The CDR3 region has the DNA TGCAGCGCTGGGACAGACGGTCAGCCCCAGCATTTT.